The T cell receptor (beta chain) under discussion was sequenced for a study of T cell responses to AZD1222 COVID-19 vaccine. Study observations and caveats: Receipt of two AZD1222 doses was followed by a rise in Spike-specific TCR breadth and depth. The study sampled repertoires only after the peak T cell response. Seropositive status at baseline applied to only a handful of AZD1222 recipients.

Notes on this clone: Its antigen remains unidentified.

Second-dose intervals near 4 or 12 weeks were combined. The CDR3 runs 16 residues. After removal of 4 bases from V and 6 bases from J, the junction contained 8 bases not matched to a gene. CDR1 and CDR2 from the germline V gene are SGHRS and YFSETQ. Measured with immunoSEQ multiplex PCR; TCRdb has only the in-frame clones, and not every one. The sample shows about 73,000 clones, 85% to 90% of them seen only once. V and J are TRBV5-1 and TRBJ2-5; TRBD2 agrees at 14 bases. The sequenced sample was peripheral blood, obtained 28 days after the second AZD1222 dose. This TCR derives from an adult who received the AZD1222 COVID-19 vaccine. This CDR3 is CASSPQTSGGAKTQYF. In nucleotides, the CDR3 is TGCGCCAGCAGCCCACAGACTAGCGGGGGGGCGAAGACCCAGTACTTC.